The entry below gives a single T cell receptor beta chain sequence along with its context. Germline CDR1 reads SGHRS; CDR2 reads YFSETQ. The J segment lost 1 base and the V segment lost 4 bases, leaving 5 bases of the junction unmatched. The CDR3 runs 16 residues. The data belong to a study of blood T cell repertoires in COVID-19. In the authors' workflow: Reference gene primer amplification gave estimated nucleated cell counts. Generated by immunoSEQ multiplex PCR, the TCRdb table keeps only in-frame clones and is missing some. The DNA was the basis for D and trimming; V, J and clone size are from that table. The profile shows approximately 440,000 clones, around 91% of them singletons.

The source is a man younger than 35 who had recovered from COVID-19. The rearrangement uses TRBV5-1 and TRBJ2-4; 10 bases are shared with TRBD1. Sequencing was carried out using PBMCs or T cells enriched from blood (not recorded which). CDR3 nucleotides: TGCGCCAGCAGCCTTGGACAGGGGGAGGCCAAAAACATTCAGTACTTC. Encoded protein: CASSLGQGEAKNIQYF.